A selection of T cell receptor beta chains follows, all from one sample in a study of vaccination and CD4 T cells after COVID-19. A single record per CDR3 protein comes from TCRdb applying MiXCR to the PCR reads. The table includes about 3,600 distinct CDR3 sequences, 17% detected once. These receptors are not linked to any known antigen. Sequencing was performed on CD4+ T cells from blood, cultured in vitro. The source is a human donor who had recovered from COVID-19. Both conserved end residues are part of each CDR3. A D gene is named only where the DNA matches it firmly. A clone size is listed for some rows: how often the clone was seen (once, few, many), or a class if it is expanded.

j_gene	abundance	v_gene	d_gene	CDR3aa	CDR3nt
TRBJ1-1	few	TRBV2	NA	CASSESLVLNTEAFF	TGTGCCAGCAGTGAATCGTTGGTTCTGAACACTGAAGCTTTCTTT
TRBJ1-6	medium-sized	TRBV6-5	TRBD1	CASSYGGQESSYNSPLHF	TGTGCCAGCAGTTACGGAGGACAGGAGAGCTCCTATAATTCACCCCTCCACTTT
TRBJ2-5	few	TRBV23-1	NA	CASSQRQGGWYQETQYF	TGCGCCAGCAGTCAACGCCAGGGGGGTTGGTACCAAGAGACCCAGTACTTC
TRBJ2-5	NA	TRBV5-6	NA	CASSFIESSEETQYF	TGTGCCAGCAGCTTTATAGAATCGAGTGAAGAGACCCAGTACTTC
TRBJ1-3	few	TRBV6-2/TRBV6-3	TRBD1	CASSFTTGPGNTIYF	TGTGCCAGCAGTTTCACGACAGGGCCTGGAAACACCATATATTTT
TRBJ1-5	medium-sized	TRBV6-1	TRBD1	CASRGGQLNQPQHF	TGTGCCAGCAGAGGGGGACAGCTCAATCAGCCCCAGCATTTT
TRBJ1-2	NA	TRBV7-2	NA	CASTETGLNYGYTF	TGTGCCAGCACCGAAACAGGGCTTAACTATGGCTACACCTTC
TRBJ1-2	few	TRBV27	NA	CASSSYREGSDGYTF	TGTGCCAGCAGTTCGTACAGGGAGGGGTCCGATGGCTACACCTTC
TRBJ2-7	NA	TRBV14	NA	CASSLLGSYEQYF	TGTGCCAGCAGCCTCCTTGGGAGCTACGAGCAGTACTTC
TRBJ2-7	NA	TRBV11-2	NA	CASSLGVGGFSYEQYF	TGTGCCAGCAGCTTAGGGGTCGGGGGCTTTTCCTACGAGCAGTACTTC
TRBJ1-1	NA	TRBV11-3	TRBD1	CASSPRQGSEAFF	TGTGCCAGCAGCCCGAGACAGGGGTCTGAAGCTTTCTTT
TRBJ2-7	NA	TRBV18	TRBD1	CASSPPGTGGEQYF	TGTGCCAGCTCACCACCAGGGACAGGGGGAGAGCAGTACTTC
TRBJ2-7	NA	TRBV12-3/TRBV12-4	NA	CASSPGKSYEQYF	TGTGCCAGCTCGCCAGGGAAGTCCTACGAGCAGTACTTC
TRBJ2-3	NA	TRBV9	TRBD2	CASSVTSGGASTDTQYF	TGTGCCAGCAGCGTGACTAGCGGGGGGGCGAGTACAGATACGCAGTATTTT
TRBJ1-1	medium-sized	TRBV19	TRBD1	CASRLTGRAEAFF	TGTGCCAGTAGGTTGACAGGGCGAGCTGAAGCTTTCTTT
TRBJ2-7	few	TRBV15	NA	CATSREVTYEQYF	TGTGCCACCAGCAGGGAGGTAACCTACGAGCAGTACTTC
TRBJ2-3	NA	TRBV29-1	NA	CSVERHNTQYF	TGCAGCGTTGAACGCCATAATACGCAGTATTTT
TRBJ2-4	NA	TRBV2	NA	CASSRGAQGWKNIQYF	TGTGCCAGCAGCCGGGGGGCCCAGGGTTGGAAAAACATTCAGTACTTC
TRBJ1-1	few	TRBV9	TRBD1	CASSRQGATLNTEAFF	TGTGCCAGCAGCAGACAGGGGGCTACCCTGAACACTGAAGCTTTCTTT
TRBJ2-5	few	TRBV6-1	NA	CASSSGFIKGETQYF	TGTGCCAGCAGCAGTGGATTCATCAAGGGGGAGACCCAGTACTTC
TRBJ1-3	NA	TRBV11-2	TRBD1	CAVLETGYGNTIYF	TGTGCCGTGCTAGAGACAGGGTACGGAAACACCATATATTTT
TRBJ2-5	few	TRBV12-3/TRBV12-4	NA	CASRTTVGTQYF	TGTGCCAGCAGGACCACCGTGGGGACCCAGTACTTC
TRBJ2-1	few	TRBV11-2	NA	CASATSGLKGFF	TGTGCCAGCGCTACTTCTGGCCTCAAAGGTTTCTTC
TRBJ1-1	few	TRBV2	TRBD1	CASERAGGMNTEAFF	TGTGCCAGCGAAAGGGCAGGGGGCATGAACACTGAAGCTTTCTTT
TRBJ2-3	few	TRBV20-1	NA	CSARVGGDTQYF	TGCAGTGCTAGAGTTGGGGGAGATACGCAGTATTTT
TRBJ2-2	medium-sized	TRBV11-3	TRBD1	CASSLDFPRDRVNTGELFF	TGTGCCAGCAGCTTAGACTTCCCCCGGGACAGGGTTAACACCGGGGAGCTGTTTTTT
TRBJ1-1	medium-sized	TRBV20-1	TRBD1	CSATQGSGTEAFF	TGCAGTGCTACACAGGGGTCTGGCACTGAAGCTTTCTTT
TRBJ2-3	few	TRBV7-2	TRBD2	CASSPSSGPSGGGQYF	TGTGCCAGCAGCCCAAGTTCTGGGCCCTCGGGAGGAGGGCAGTATTTT
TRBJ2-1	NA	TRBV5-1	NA	CASSPRLEGTWNEQFF	TGCGCCAGCAGCCCCCGACTCGAGGGCACATGGAATGAGCAGTTCTTC
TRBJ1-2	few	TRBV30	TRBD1	CAWSTQQGNYGYTF	TGTGCCTGGAGCACTCAACAGGGGAACTATGGCTACACCTTC
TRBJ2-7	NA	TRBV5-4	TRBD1	CASSSDRRSLEQYF	TGTGCCAGCAGCTCGGACAGGCGGTCCCTCGAGCAGTACTTC
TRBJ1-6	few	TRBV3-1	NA	CASSQAAGPGSPLHF	TGTGCCAGCAGCCAAGCCGCAGGGCCAGGATCACCCCTCCACTTT
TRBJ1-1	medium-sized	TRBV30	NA	CAWNLQGNTEAFF	TGTGCCTGGAACTTACAGGGGAACACTGAAGCTTTCTTT
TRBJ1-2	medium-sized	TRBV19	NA	CASSMSTLQGRFYGYTF	TGTGCCAGTAGTATGAGTACCCTCCAGGGGCGTTTTTATGGCTACACCTTC
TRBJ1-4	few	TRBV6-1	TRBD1	CASSERPGQGGEKLFF	TGTGCCAGCAGTGAACGACCGGGACAGGGGGGTGAAAAACTGTTTTTT
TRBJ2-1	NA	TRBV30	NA	CAWSHRSGGMHGEQFF	TGTGCCTGGAGTCATCGTTCGGGGGGCATGCATGGTGAGCAGTTCTTC
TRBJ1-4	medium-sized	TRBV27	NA	CASSFPNEKLFF	TGTGCCAGCAGTTTCCCTAATGAAAAACTGTTTTTT
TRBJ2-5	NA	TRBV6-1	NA	CASGAGVQETQYF	TGTGCCAGCGGGGCAGGGGTCCAAGAGACCCAGTACTTC
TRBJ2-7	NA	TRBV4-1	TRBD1	CASSQGAGTGIAYEQYF	TGCGCCAGCAGCCAAGGAGCCGGGACAGGGATCGCCTACGAGCAGTACTTC
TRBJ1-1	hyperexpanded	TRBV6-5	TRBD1	CASSYNRGLTEAFF	TGTGCCAGCAGTTACAACAGGGGATTGACTGAAGCTTTCTTT
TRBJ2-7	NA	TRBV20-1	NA	CSALPGRGFSYEQYF	TGCAGTGCTCTACCGGGCCGCGGCTTCTCCTACGAGCAGTACTTC
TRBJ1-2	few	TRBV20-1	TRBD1	CSARDFRTGGTYGYTF	TGCAGTGCTAGAGATTTTAGGACAGGGGGCACCTATGGCTACACCTTC
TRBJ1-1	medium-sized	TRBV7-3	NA	CASSLSSGVGAEAFF	TGTGCCAGCAGCTTAAGTTCAGGGGTAGGGGCTGAAGCTTTCTTT
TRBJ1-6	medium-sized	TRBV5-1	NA	CASSSWANSPLHF	TGCGCCAGCAGCTCCTGGGCCAATTCACCCCTCCACTTT
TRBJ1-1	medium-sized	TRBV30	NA	CAWSRDGGGTEAFF	TGTGCCTGGAGCCGGGACGGGGGTGGCACTGAAGCTTTCTTT
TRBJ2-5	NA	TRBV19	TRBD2	CASHGTSKETQYF	TGTGCCAGCCATGGGACTAGCAAAGAGACCCAGTACTTC
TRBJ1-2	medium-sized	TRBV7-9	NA	CASSPQRTEDYGYTF	TGTGCCAGCAGCCCACAACGGACAGAGGACTATGGCTACACCTTC